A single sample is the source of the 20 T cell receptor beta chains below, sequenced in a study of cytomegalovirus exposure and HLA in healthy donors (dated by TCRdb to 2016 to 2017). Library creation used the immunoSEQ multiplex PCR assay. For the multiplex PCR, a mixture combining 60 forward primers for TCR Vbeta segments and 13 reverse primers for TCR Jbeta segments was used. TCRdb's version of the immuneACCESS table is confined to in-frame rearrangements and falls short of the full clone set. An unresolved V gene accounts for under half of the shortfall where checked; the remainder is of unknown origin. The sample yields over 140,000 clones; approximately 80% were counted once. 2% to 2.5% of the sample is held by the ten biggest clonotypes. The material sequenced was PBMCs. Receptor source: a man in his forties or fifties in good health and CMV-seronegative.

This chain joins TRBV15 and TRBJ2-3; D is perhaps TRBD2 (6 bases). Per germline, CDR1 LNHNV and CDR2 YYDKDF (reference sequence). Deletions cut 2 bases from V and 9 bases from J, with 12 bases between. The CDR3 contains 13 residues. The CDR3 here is CATSRPGDMTQYF. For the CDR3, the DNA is TGTGCCACCAGCAGACCGGGGGATATGACGCAGTATTTT.

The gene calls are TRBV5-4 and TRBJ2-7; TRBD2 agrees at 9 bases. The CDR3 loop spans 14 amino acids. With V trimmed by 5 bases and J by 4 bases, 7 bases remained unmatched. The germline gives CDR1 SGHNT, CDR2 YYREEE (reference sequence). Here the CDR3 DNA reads TGTGCCAGCAGTCTTAGCGGGAGTGGGTACGAGCAGTACTTC. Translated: CASSLSGSGYEQYF.

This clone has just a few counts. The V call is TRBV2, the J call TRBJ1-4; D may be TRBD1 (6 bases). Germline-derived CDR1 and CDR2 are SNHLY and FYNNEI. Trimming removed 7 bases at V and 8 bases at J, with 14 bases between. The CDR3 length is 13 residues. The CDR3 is CASKGGRNEKLFF. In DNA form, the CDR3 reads TGTGCCAGCAAGGGGGGGCGTAACGAAAAACTGTTTTTT.

The CDR3 coding sequence is TGTGCCAGCAGTTTTTTAGAGGGGGTGGGGGAGACCCAGTACTTC. Its protein product is CASSFLEGVGETQYF. The chain links TRBV2 to TRBJ2-5; possibly TRBD1 for D (6 bases). CDR1 is SNHLY and CDR2 is FYNNEI in the germline V gene. This CDR3 region has 15 residues. Trimming cost V 5 bases and J 5 bases, with 18 bases left between them.

The DNA for the CDR3 is TGCGCCAGCAGCCTAGTCGAACAGGGGGCGGATGAAAAACTGTTTTTT. Translating gives CASSLVEQGADEKLFF. The chain links TRBV4-1 to TRBJ1-4, with 9 nucleotides matching TRBD1. CDR3 length: 16 amino acids. Germline loops: CDR1 MGHRA, CDR2 YSYEKL. The V segment lost 4 bases and the J segment 6 bases; nucleotides outside the gene matches: 9.

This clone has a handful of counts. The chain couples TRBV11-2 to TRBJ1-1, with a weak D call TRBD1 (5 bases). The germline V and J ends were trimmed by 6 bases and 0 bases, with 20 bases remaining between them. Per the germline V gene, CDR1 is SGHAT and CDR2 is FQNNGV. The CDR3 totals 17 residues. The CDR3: CASRSIGANFMNTEAFF. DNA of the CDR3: TGTGCCAGCAGGTCTATTGGGGCGAACTTTATGAACACTGAAGCTTTCTTT.

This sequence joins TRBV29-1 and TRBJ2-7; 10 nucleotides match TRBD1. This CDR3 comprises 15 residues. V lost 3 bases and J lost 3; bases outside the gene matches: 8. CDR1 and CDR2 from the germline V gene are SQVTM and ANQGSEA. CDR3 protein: CSVEVPGQGNYEQYF. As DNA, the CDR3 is TGCAGCGTTGAGGTTCCGGGACAGGGGAACTACGAGCAGTACTTC.

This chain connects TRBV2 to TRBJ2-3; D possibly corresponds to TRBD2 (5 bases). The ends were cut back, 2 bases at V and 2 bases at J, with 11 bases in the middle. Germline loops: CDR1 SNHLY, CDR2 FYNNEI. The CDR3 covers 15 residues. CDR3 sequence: CASSETPGNTDTQYF. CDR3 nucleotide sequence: TGTGCCAGCAGTGAAACGCCGGGGAACACAGATACGCAGTATTTT.

The CDR3 nucleotides read TGTGCCAGCAGTCTGACTAGCCAGGCCTACGAGCAGTACTTC. This sequence encodes CASSLTSQAYEQYF. This sequence joins TRBV6-5 and TRBJ2-7; 7 nucleotides match TRBD2. CDR3 length: 14 amino acids. V was pared by 5 bases and J by 2 bases, with 6 bases of the junction left unmatched. Germline V lookup: CDR1 MNHEY, CDR2 SVGAGI.

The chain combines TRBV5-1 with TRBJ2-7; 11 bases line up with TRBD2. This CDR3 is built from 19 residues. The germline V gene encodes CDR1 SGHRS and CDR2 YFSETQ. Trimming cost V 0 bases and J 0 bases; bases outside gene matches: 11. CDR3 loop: CASSLAVAGGHTYSYEQYF. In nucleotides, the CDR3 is TGCGCCAGCAGCTTGGCGGTAGCGGGAGGGCATACCTACTCCTACGAGCAGTACTTC.

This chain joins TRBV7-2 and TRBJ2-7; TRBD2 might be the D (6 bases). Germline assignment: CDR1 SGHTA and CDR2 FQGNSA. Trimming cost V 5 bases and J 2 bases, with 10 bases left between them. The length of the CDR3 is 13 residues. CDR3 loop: CASSESGAYEQYF. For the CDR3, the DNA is TGTGCCAGCAGCGAATCGGGGGCCTACGAGCAGTACTTC.

In DNA, the CDR3 is TGTGCCAGCAGCTTTTGGGGCCGCAACACTGAAGCTTTCTTT. Translated, it gives CASSFWGRNTEAFF. The chain is built from TRBV5-8 and TRBJ1-1; D perhaps matches TRBD1 (5 bases). CDR1 is SGHTS and CDR2 is YDEGEE in the germline V gene. The CDR3 is 14 residues long. Trimming pared 2 bases from V and 2 bases from J, leaving 10 bases between.

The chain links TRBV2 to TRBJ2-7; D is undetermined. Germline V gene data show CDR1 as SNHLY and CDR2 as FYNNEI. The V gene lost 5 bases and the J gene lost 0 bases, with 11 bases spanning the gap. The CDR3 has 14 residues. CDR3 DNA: TGTGCCAGCAGTCCTAGACCGAGCTCCTACGAGCAGTACTTC. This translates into CASSPRPSSYEQYF.

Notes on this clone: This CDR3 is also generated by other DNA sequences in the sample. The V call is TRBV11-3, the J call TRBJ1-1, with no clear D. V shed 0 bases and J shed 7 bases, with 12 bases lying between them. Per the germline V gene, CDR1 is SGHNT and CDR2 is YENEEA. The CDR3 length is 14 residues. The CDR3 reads CASSLDSLGVEAFF. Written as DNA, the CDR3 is TGTGCCAGCAGCTTAGATTCCCTGGGAGTTGAAGCTTTCTTT.

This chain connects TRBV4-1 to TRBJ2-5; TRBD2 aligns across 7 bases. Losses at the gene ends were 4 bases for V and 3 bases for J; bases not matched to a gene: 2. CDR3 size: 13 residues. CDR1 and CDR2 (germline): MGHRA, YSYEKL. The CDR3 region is CASSRAGEETQYF. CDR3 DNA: TGCGCCAGCAGCCGCGCGGGGGAAGAGACCCAGTACTTC.

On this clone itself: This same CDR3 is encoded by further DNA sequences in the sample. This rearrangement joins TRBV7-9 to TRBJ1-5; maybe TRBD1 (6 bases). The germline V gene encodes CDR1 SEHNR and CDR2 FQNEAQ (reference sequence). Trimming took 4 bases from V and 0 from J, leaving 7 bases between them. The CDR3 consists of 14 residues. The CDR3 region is CASSSQGSNQPQHF. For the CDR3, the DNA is TGTGCCAGCAGCTCACAGGGTAGCAATCAGCCCCAGCATTTT.

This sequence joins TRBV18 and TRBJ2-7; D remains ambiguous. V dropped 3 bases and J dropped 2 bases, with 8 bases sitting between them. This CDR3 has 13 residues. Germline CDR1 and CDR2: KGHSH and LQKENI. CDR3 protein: CASSPLNTYEQYF. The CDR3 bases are TGTGCCAGCTCACCCCTCAACACCTACGAGCAGTACTTC.

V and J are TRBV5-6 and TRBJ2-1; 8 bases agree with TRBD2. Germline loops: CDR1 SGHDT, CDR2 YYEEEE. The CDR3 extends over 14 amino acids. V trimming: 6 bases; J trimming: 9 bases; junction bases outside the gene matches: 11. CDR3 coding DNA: TGTGCCAGCACCCTATTTAGCGGGATGTTTGAGCAGTTCTTC. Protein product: CASTLFSGMFEQFF.

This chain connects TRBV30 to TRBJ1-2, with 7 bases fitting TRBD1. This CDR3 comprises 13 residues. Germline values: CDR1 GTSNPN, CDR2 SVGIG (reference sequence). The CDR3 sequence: CVLTQGANYGYTF. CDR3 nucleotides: TGTGTCCTGACCCAGGGGGCTAACTATGGCTACACCTTC.

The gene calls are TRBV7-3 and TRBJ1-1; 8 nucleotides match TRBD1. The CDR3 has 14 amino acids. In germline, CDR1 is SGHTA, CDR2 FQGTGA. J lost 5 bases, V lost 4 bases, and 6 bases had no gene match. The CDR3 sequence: CASSYPGDRTEAFF. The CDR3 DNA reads TGTGCCAGCAGCTATCCCGGGGACAGGACTGAAGCTTTCTTT.